These 21 T cell receptor beta chains originate from one sample sequenced in a study. TCRdb re-derived calls from the 5' RACE reads in MiXCR, one entry per CDR3 protein. The sample has about 9,000 distinct CDR3 sequences; under 50% are singletons. Treg sorting used a CD4+CD25+CD127-/low gate. The sequencing sample was made of Tregs sorted from a lymph node. The receptors stem from a female donor with breast cancer.

J is TRBJ2-1 and V is TRBV4-2; TRBD2 is a possible D gene (7 bases). V was cut by 3 bases and J by 9 bases, with 18 bases left in between. There are 15 residues in the CDR3. CDR1 and CDR2 (germline): LGHNA, YNFKEQ. CDR3: CASSQEGGAIGEQFF. The DNA for the CDR3 is TGTGCCAGCAGCCAGGAGGGGGGGGCGATCGGTGAGCAGTTCTTC.

This chain connects TRBV5-1 to TRBJ2-7, with a possible D match to TRBD1 (6 bases). CDR3 length: 15 residues. Trimming took 2 bases from V and 5 from J, leaving 17 bases between them. The germline CDR1 and CDR2 sequences are SGHRS and YFSETQ. The CDR3 region has the DNA TGCGCCAGCAGCTTTTCTAGAGGGACATCTCACGAGCAGTACTTC. Translated, it gives CASSFSRGTSHEQYF.

The rearrangement links TRBV5-1 to TRBJ2-1; D remains unclear. Germline lookup yields CDR1 SGHRS and CDR2 YFSETQ. Between the trimmed V and J ends, which lost 4 bases and 10 bases, there was a span of 12 bases. CDR3 length: 12 amino acids. In DNA, the CDR3 is TGCGCCAGCAGCCCCACGGACGCAGAGCAGTTCTTC. Translation gives CASSPTDAEQFF.

The chain couples TRBV7-2 to TRBJ2-1; D unclear. Germline values: CDR1 SGHTA, CDR2 FQGNSA. V lost 5 bases, J lost 3 bases, and 17 bases lay in between. The CDR3 consists of 16 residues. In nucleotides, the CDR3 is TGTGCCAGCAGCCGATATTCTTACAGCTACTACAATGAGCAGTTCTTC. Amino acid sequence: CASSRYSYSYYNEQFF.

The rearrangement joins TRBV29-1 to TRBJ2-7; D perhaps matches TRBD2 (6 bases). The germline V and J ends were trimmed by 6 bases and 3 bases, with 15 bases remaining between them. The CDR3 runs to 13 residues. Germline V lookup: CDR1 SQVTM, CDR2 ANQGSEA. The CDR3 region is CSVPGGEDYEQYF. CDR3 DNA: TGCAGCGTCCCCGGCGGGGAAGACTACGAGCAGTACTTC.

This clonotype was counted a few times. The genes are TRBV9 and TRBJ1-2, with 7 bases that match TRBD1. The V gene's germline CDR1 is SGDLS and CDR2 YYNGEE. J gave up 6 bases and V 3 bases, and 20 bases lay outside the gene matches. The CDR3 runs to 18 residues. CDR3 loop: CASSANSPGQSYGDGYTF. CDR3 DNA: TGTGCCAGCAGCGCTAATTCTCCGGGACAGAGCTACGGGGATGGCTACACCTTC.

As regards this clonotype: The germline gene is not matched at one end of the junction; a read error may be the cause. The genes are TRBV10-3 and TRBJ2-3, with 8 positions matching TRBD2. Germline V CDR1 and CDR2: ENHRY, SYGVKD. The CDR3 length is 15 residues. CDR3 loop: CAISEAGGFGDTQYF. The CDR3, as DNA: TGTGCCATCAGTGAGGCGGGGGGCTTTGGAGATACACAGTATTTC.

The chain links TRBV5-5 to TRBJ1-5; D possibly corresponds to TRBD1 (6 bases). Trimming took 4 bases from V and 0 from J, leaving 14 bases between them. The CDR3 runs 16 residues. CDR1 and CDR2 from the germline V gene are SGHKS and YYEKEE (reference sequence). In nucleotides, the CDR3 is TGTGCCAGCAGCGAGAACAGGGCTGATAGCAATCAGCCCCAGCATTTT. Protein product: CASSENRADSNQPQHF.

The V call is TRBV4-2, the J call TRBJ1-5; D is ambiguous. The germline V gene has CDR1 LGHNA and CDR2 YNFKEQ. Trimming took 0 bases from V and 3 from J, leaving 9 bases between them. The CDR3 contains 15 residues. Here the CDR3 reads CASSQETDPNQPQHF. CDR3 bases: TGTGCCAGCAGCCAAGAAACAGATCCCAATCAGCCCCAGCATTTT.

The chain links TRBV4-1 to TRBJ2-1; D possibly corresponds to TRBD2 (6 bases). Between the trimmed V and J ends, which lost 1 base and 3 bases, there was a span of 16 bases. CDR3 size: 17 residues. The germline gives CDR1 MGHRA, CDR2 YSYEKL. In nucleotides, the CDR3 is TGCGCCAGCAGCCAAGGTGTGGCGGGAAGTTTCTACAATGAGCAGTTCTTC. Its protein is CASSQGVAGSFYNEQFF.

The chain combines TRBV7-7 with TRBJ2-1, with 14 bases identical to TRBD2. V gave up 4 bases and J gave up 5 bases; unmatched junction bases: 7. This CDR3 comprises 17 residues. Per the germline V gene, CDR1 is SSHAT and CDR2 is FNYEAQ (reference sequence). The CDR3 region is CASSSGQGLAGDNEQFF. The CDR3 coding sequence is TGTGCCAGCAGCTCGGGGCAGGGACTAGCGGGGGACAATGAGCAGTTCTTC.

The rearrangement uses TRBV4-1 and TRBJ1-5, with D possibly being TRBD1 (6 bases). The CDR3 is made up of 13 amino acids. Trimming took off 3 bases at V and 6 bases at J, with 9 bases between the two ends. The germline CDR1 and CDR2 sequences are MGHRA and YSYEKL. This CDR3 reads CASSQGGGQPQHF. The DNA of the CDR3 is TGCGCCAGCAGCCAGGGGGGCGGTCAGCCCCAGCATTTT.

Of note for this clonotype: This may be a read error: a much more frequent sequence differs by one nucleotide. In this CDR3 the conserved last residue, phenylalanine or tryptophan, is missing, so a read error is likely. The chain carries TRBV6-5 and TRBJ1-1, with 7 bases identical to TRBD1. Germline V CDR1 and CDR2: MNHEY, SVGAGI. This CDR3 region has 15 residues. V was pared by 6 bases and J by 4 bases, with 11 bases of the junction left unmatched. The CDR3 loop is CASRSPGQPSTEAFS. CDR3 DNA: TGTGCCAGCAGGAGTCCGGGACAGCCTAGCACTGAAGCTTTCTCT.

Within the sample, this clonotype is medium-sized. V is TRBV7-6 and J is TRBJ2-5; 8 bases match TRBD1. This CDR3 is 14 amino acids long. CDR1 SGHVS and CDR2 FNYEAQ come from the germline V gene. The junction had 7 bases not matched to a gene; V was cut back by 5 bases and J by 5 bases. Here the CDR3 DNA reads TGTGCCAGCAGCAACTACAGGGGGGCGGAGACCCAGTACTTC. This codes for CASSNYRGAETQYF.

About this clonotype itself: A much larger clone differs by one base, so this may be a read error. V gene TRBV15 combines with J gene TRBJ2-5, with 9 positions matching TRBD1. Germline CDR1 and CDR2: LNHNV and YYDKDF (reference sequence). The CDR3 has 14 residues. Written as DNA, the CDR3 is TGTGCCACCAGCTCCCGGGACAGGGATGAGACCCTGTACTTC. This codes for CATSSRDRDETLYF.

This clonotype is a singleton in its sample. V usage is TRBV7-2 and J usage is TRBJ1-4; the D gene is possibly TRBD1 (5 bases). CDR1 SGHTA and CDR2 FQGNSA come from the germline V gene. V lost 3 bases and J 14 bases, leaving 10 bases between the germline ends. The CDR3 loop spans 11 amino acids. For the CDR3, the DNA is TGTGCCAGCAGCTTTCAGGGACGGCTGTTTTTT. This gives the protein CASSFQGRLFF.

This clonotype was picked up a small number of times. The V call is TRBV5-1, the J call TRBJ2-1; 14 bases are shared with TRBD2. The CDR3 spans 20 residues. Trimming at V came to 4 bases and at J to 1 base, leaving 13 bases not matched to a gene. The germline CDR1 and CDR2 sequences are SGHRS and YFSETQ. DNA for the CDR3: TGCGCCAGCAGCCTACCGGAGGGACTAGCGGGGGCCAAATCCTACAATGAGCAGTTCTTC. Its protein product is CASSLPEGLAGAKSYNEQFF.

In DNA form, the CDR3 reads TGCGCCAGCAGCCAAGACCTGACCCACGGGTACGAGCAGTACTTC. Translating it yields CASSQDLTHGYEQYF. This chain links TRBV4-1 with TRBJ2-7; no clear D gene. CDR3 size: 15 residues. The V end was cut by 0 bases, the J end by 4 bases, with 13 bases between. The germline V gene has CDR1 MGHRA and CDR2 YSYEKL.

This clonotype was observed a handful of times. The rearrangement links TRBV5-1 to TRBJ2-1, with 7 bases aligning to TRBD2. The ends lost 0 bases at V and 6 bases at J; junction bases unmatched: 6. The CDR3 consists of 15 residues. Germline values: CDR1 SGHRS, CDR2 YFSETQ. The CDR3 nucleotides are TGCGCCAGCAGCTTGGCCGGGGGAGGGAGCAATGAGCAGTTCTTC. Translated, it gives CASSLAGGGSNEQFF.

CDR3 sequence reads: CASSLTGGFTDTQYF. Here the CDR3 DNA reads TGTGCCAGCAGCTTAACAGGGGGATTCACAGATACGCAGTATTTT. This rearrangement joins TRBV7-9 to TRBJ2-3; 8 bases are a match to TRBD1. This CDR3 is 15 amino acids long. The germline V gene has CDR1 SEHNR and CDR2 FQNEAQ (reference sequence). J was trimmed by 2 bases and V by 2 bases; bases with no gene match: 3. The full variable domain, completed using reference TRBV7-9 and TRBJ2-3, is DTGVSQNPRHKITKRGQNVTFRCDPISEHNRLYWYRQTLGQGPEFLTYFQNEAQLEKSRLLSDRFSAERPKGSFSTLEIQRTEQGDSAMYLCASSLTGGFTDTQYFGPGTRLTVL.

The table lists this clonotype with a few counts. The gene calls are TRBV4-1 and TRBJ2-3, with TRBD2 matching 9 bases. This CDR3 region has 19 residues. Germline V gene data show CDR1 as MGHRA and CDR2 as YSYEKL. V lost 0 bases and J lost 0; bases outside the gene matches: 10. CDR3 nucleotides: TGCGCCAGCAGCCAAGATCCAGCGGGGGGAACTTCTAGCACAGATACGCAGTATTTT. As protein: CASSQDPAGGTSSTDTQYF.